These 32 T cell receptor beta chains originate from one sample sequenced in a study of technical replicates of blood from a few donors. The protocol was immunoSEQ multiplex PCR, while the TCRdb copy is restricted to in-frame clones and leaves out a portion. Of 78,000 or so clones in the sample, about 91% were seen once. Sequenced material: T cells isolated from PBMCs. The receptors were gathered from a human donor in good health.

The chain joins TRBV7-2 to TRBJ1-1; D is unclear. The CDR3 spans 16 residues. The germline CDR1 and CDR2 sequences are SGHTA and FQGNSA. The V gene lost 6 bases and the J gene lost 1 base, with 18 bases spanning the gap. The CDR3, as DNA: TGTGCCAGCAGTTTCGATCCCTGGGAGGAGAACACTGAAGCTTTCTTT. Its protein is CASSFDPWEENTEAFF.

The chain uses TRBV7-3 and TRBJ2-7; 10 positions agree with TRBD1. CDR3 length: 13 amino acids. The trim removed 2 bases at V and 5 bases at J, leaving 0 bases unmatched. Germline V gene lookup returns CDR1 SGHTA and CDR2 FQGTGA. As DNA, the CDR3 is TGTGCCAGCAGCTTAGGGACAGGGGACGAGCAGTACTTC. Translated, it gives CASSLGTGDEQYF.

This clone was recorded only once. The J gene is TRBJ2-3, the V gene TRBV19; 10 nucleotides line up with TRBD2. Germline CDR1 reads LNHDA; CDR2 reads SQIVND (reference sequence). This CDR3 region has 15 residues. V shed 8 bases, J shed 0 bases, and the junction held 5 bases outside the gene matches. CDR3 DNA sequence: TGTGCCAGTCGACTAGCGGGTTCTAGCACAGATACGCAGTATTTT. Its translation: CASRLAGSSTDTQYF.

The rearrangement links TRBV11-2 to TRBJ2-7; the D gene is possibly TRBD2 (6 bases). The V end was cut by 6 bases, the J end by 4 bases, with 16 bases between. The CDR3 has 14 amino acids. Germline lookup yields CDR1 SGHAT and CDR2 FQNNGV. The chain's CDR3 is CASSVAANRYEQYF. DNA of the CDR3: TGTGCCAGCAGTGTAGCGGCGAATCGATACGAGCAGTACTTC.

The genes are TRBV9 and TRBJ2-7, with 7 bases matching TRBD1. Germline V gene sequence: CDR1 SGDLS, CDR2 YYNGEE. The CDR3 contains 13 residues. V dropped 3 bases and J dropped 7; count of bases not matched to a gene: 7. The CDR3 sequence: CASSGQGKIEQYF. The CDR3 coding sequence is TGTGCCAGCAGCGGACAGGGAAAGATTGAGCAGTACTTC. Complete variable domain (other parts from reference TRBV9 and TRBJ2-7): DSGVTQTPKHLITATGQRVTLRCSPRSGDLSVYWYQQSLDQGLQFLIQYYNGEERAKGNILERFSAQQFPDLHSELNLSSLELGDSALYFCASSGQGKIEQYFGPGTRLTVT.

V is TRBV7-8 and J is TRBJ2-5, with 10 bases fitting TRBD2. CDR3 length: 17 residues. The germline V gene encodes CDR1 SGHVS and CDR2 FQNEAQ. After removal of 5 bases from V and 2 bases from J, the junction contained 11 bases not matched to a gene. The CDR3 DNA reads TGTGCCAGCAGCCCAGGACTAGCGGTCATGATTCAAGAGACCCAGTACTTC. Translation: CASSPGLAVMIQETQYF.

The rearrangement joins TRBV9 to TRBJ2-1; TRBD1 matches at 9 bases. The germline CDR1 and CDR2 sequences are SGDLS and YYNGEE. J gave up 6 bases and V 3 bases, and 4 bases lay outside the gene matches. The CDR3 runs 14 residues. The CDR3 region has the DNA TGTGCCAGCAGCGGCCTGACAGGGGGCAATGAGCAGTTCTTC. It specifies CASSGLTGGNEQFF.

J is TRBJ2-5 and V is TRBV21-1; TRBD1 is the table's D call and was not checked against the DNA. TRBV21-1 is marked as a pseudogene. CDR3 length equals 14 residues. CDR3 protein: CASRTSGGEGTQYF. CDR3 nucleotide sequence: TGTGCCAGCCGCACTTCAGGGGGCGAGGGGACCCAGTACTTC.

The chain employs TRBV4-3 and TRBJ1-2; D is ambiguous. The V gene lost 0 bases and the J gene lost 5 bases, with 10 bases spanning the gap. Germline V gives CDR1 LGHNA, CDR2 YSLEER. The CDR3 runs 14 residues. The CDR3 nucleotides read TGCGCCAGCAGCCAAGATGAAGAGTCATATGGCTACACCTTC. Its protein product is CASSQDEESYGYTF.

This chain links TRBV6-5 with TRBJ2-3, with a tentative D call TRBD2 (6 bases). The V and J ends lost 0 bases and 1 base respectively, with 8 bases between them. This CDR3 region has 15 residues. Germline V gene data show CDR1 as MNHEY and CDR2 as SVGAGI. CDR3 protein: CASSYSASGTDTQYF. The CDR3 DNA is TGTGCCAGCAGTTACTCAGCTAGCGGCACAGATACGCAGTATTTT.

The V and J genes are TRBV20-1 and TRBJ2-3, with TRBD1 as a possible D gene (5 bases). Looked up from germline, CDR1 is DFQATT and CDR2 is SNEGSKA (reference sequence). With 6 bases removed from V and 6 bases from J, the gap between germline ends came to 10 bases. The CDR3 sequence is 11 residues long. CDR3 loop: CSAQGLDTQYF. The CDR3 nucleotides read TGCAGTGCGCAGGGTTTGGATACGCAGTATTTT.

The chain has TRBV6-4 and TRBJ2-6; 7 nucleotides align to TRBD1. The germline V gene has CDR1 MRHNA and CDR2 SNTAGT. V dropped 8 bases and J dropped 0; count of bases not matched to a gene: 7. This CDR3 has 16 residues. CDR3 in DNA: TGTGCCAGCCGACCGACAGGGCTCTCTGGGGCCAACGTCCTGACTTTC. Its translation: CASRPTGLSGANVLTF.

This chain links TRBV7-3 with TRBJ2-1; 11 nucleotides line up with TRBD2. The CDR3 contains 14 residues. Looked up from germline, CDR1 is SGHTA and CDR2 is FQGTGA. With 5 bases clipped from V and 8 bases from J, the junction kept 5 bases outside the gene matches. The CDR3 reads CASSKTSGSYEQFF. The CDR3 DNA reads as TGTGCCAGCAGCAAAACTAGCGGGAGCTATGAGCAGTTCTTC.

The V call is TRBV6-5, the J call TRBJ2-7; D unclear. The CDR3 consists of 13 residues. V dropped 4 bases and J dropped 3 bases, with 10 bases sitting between them. CDR1 MNHEY and CDR2 SVGAGI come from the germline V gene. The CDR3 loop reads CASSSSLLYEQYF. CDR3 in DNA: TGTGCCAGCAGTTCCTCCCTCCTCTACGAGCAGTACTTC.

The chain carries TRBV7-9 and TRBJ2-1; TRBD2 agrees at 9 bases. Trimming at V came to 0 bases and at J to 7 bases, leaving 7 bases not matched to a gene. The CDR3 contains 16 residues. CDR1 and CDR2 from the germline V gene are SEHNR and FQNEAQ (reference sequence). CDR3: CASSLARGSGSNEQFF. The CDR3 nucleotides read TGTGCCAGCAGCTTAGCGCGGGGTAGCGGGAGTAATGAGCAGTTCTTC.

This clone was found once. The rearrangement joins TRBV19 to TRBJ2-7, with 10 bases identical to TRBD1. This CDR3 is 14 amino acids long. The junction had 2 bases not matched to a gene; V was cut back by 4 bases and J by 2 bases. From germline, CDR1 is LNHDA and CDR2 SQIVND (reference sequence). The CDR3 DNA reads TGTGCCAGTAGTACAGGACAGGGGGCCTACGAGCAGTACTTC. It encodes CASSTGQGAYEQYF.

V usage is TRBV9 and J usage is TRBJ1-1; D unclear. Germline CDR1 and CDR2: SGDLS and YYNGEE. The CDR3 extends over 13 amino acids. The ends were cut back, 3 bases at V and 7 bases at J, with 13 bases in the middle. CDR3 DNA: TGTGCCAGCAGCGCGGCAGGCAAGAGTGAAGCTTTCTTT. Translating it yields CASSAAGKSEAFF.

This clone was recorded once. The gene calls are TRBV4-3 and TRBJ2-7, with 9 bases aligning to TRBD1. The CDR3 runs 16 residues. V lost 2 bases, J lost 3 bases, and 8 bases stayed unmatched. In germline, CDR1 is LGHNA, CDR2 YSLEER. The CDR3 sequence is CASSQLAGTGNYEQYF. The CDR3 DNA reads as TGCGCCAGCAGCCAATTGGCCGGGACAGGGAACTACGAGCAGTACTTC.

This chain links TRBV6-6 with TRBJ2-4; TRBD2 agrees at 9 bases. With 7 bases clipped from V and 0 bases from J, the junction kept 4 bases outside the gene matches. This CDR3 spans 15 amino acids. Germline CDR1 MNHNY, CDR2 SVGAGI (reference sequence). Here the CDR3 reads CASTAGGLAKNIQYF. The CDR3 bases are TGTGCCAGCACCGCGGGGGGGTTAGCCAAAAACATTCAGTACTTC.

The rearrangement joins TRBV6-6 to TRBJ2-5; 7 nucleotides agree with TRBD1. CDR1 MNHNY and CDR2 SVGAGI come from the germline V gene (reference sequence). The CDR3 runs to 16 residues. V lost 2 bases to trimming and J lost 4 bases; unmatched junction nucleotides: 10. The CDR3 reads CASSYLDRVRSETQYF. The CDR3 DNA reads as TGTGCCAGCAGTTACCTAGACAGGGTCAGGTCAGAGACCCAGTACTTC.

The V call is TRBV5-6, the J call TRBJ1-1; 8 nucleotides line up with TRBD1. CDR1 and CDR2 from the germline V gene are SGHDT and YYEEEE. With 3 bases clipped from V and 0 bases from J, the junction kept 1 base outside the gene matches. CDR3 length: 14 residues. CDR3 amino acids: CASSWDRMNTEAFF. The CDR3 nucleotides read TGTGCCAGCAGCTGGGACAGGATGAACACTGAAGCTTTCTTT.

This chain joins TRBV13 and TRBJ1-2; maybe TRBD1 (5 bases). Per germline, CDR1 PRHDT and CDR2 FYEKMQ (reference sequence). The V end was cut by 5 bases, the J end by 5 bases, with 21 bases between. CDR3 length equals 16 residues. The CDR3 DNA sequence: TGTGCCAGCAGCAGCGCGGGGACCCAACGTACATATGGCTACACCTTC. The encoded protein is CASSSAGTQRTYGYTF. The complete variable domain, with remaining parts taken from reference TRBV13 and TRBJ1-2, reads AAGVIQSPRHLIKEKRETATLKCYPIPRHDTVYWYQQGPGQDPQFLISFYEKMQSDKGSIPDRFSAQQFSDYHSELNMSSLELGDSALYFCASSSAGTQRTYGYTFGSGTRLTVV.

This clone was detected once. V is TRBV5-1 and J is TRBJ2-6; 7 bases line up with TRBD1. Germline V gene lookup returns CDR1 SGHRS and CDR2 YFSETQ. The CDR3 is made up of 17 amino acids. With 1 base clipped from V and 0 bases from J, the junction kept 4 bases outside the gene matches. CDR3 protein: CASSLLTGSSGANVLTF. DNA of the CDR3: TGCGCCAGCAGCTTGTTGACAGGGTCCTCTGGGGCCAACGTCCTGACTTTC.

The chain recombines TRBV19 with TRBJ2-1; TRBD2 matches 13 bases. The CDR3 spans 20 residues. Trimming took 2 bases from V and 0 from J; bases not matched to a gene: 10. The germline V gene encodes CDR1 LNHDA and CDR2 SQIVND (reference sequence). In DNA form, the CDR3 reads TGTGCCAGTAGTATATGGGGGACTAGCGGGAAAGAGAGCTCCTACAATGAGCAGTTCTTC. Translating gives CASSIWGTSGKESSYNEQFF.

The chain couples TRBV11-2 to TRBJ2-7; D remains ambiguous. V was shortened by 1 base and J by 3 bases, with 7 bases between the two germline ends. Germline CDR1 SGHAT, CDR2 FQNNGV. This CDR3 contains 13 residues. The CDR3 coding sequence is TGTGCCAGCAGCTTAGGGCAGGTCTACGAGCAGTACTTC. As protein: CASSLGQVYEQYF.

The chain uses TRBV7-2 and TRBJ2-3; 12 nucleotides match TRBD2. CDR3 length equals 15 residues. With 4 bases clipped from V and 3 bases from J, the junction kept 2 bases outside the gene matches. CDR1 and CDR2 (germline): SGHTA, FQGNSA. The CDR3 region has the DNA TGTGCCAGCAGCTATGGACTAGCGGGAACAGATACGCAGTATTTT. Translated: CASSYGLAGTDTQYF.

The chain recombines TRBV4-2 with TRBJ1-1, with TRBD1 as a possible D gene (6 bases). This CDR3 comprises 14 residues. From germline, CDR1 is LGHNA and CDR2 YNFKEQ. Trimming stripped 4 bases from V and 4 bases from J, with 13 bases between. The CDR3 is CASSLTGLGTEAFF. CDR3 coding DNA: TGTGCCAGCAGCCTTACAGGGCTTGGCACTGAAGCTTTCTTT.

The CDR3, as DNA: TGCGCCAGCAGCCTCAGGGCTGGGGATGAAAAACTGTTTTTT. Its translation is CASSLRAGDEKLFF. The rearrangement uses TRBV4-1 and TRBJ1-4; possible D gene TRBD1, 5 bases. Per germline, CDR1 MGHRA and CDR2 YSYEKL. The CDR3 length is 14 residues. V was trimmed by 4 bases and J by 6 bases, leaving 12 bases between them.

Here the CDR3 reads CASRPGGWGYGYTF. The CDR3 coding sequence is TGTGCCAGCAGACCAGGGGGCTGGGGGTATGGCTACACCTTC. The chain couples TRBV6-6 to TRBJ1-2; 8 bases align to TRBD1. The CDR3 extends over 14 amino acids. The trim removed 6 bases at V and 5 bases at J, leaving 8 bases unmatched. Germline CDR1 is MNHNY and CDR2 is SVGAGI (reference sequence).

The CDR3 DNA reads TGTGCCAGCAGTTTCAGCGGCAATGAGCAGTTCTTC. Translation gives CASSFSGNEQFF. The chain links TRBV6-5 to TRBJ2-1; weak D call: TRBD2 (5 bases). The germline V and J ends were trimmed by 4 bases and 6 bases, with 7 bases remaining between them. The CDR3 spans 12 residues. Germline V CDR1 and CDR2: MNHEY, SVGAGI.

The chain combines TRBV19 with TRBJ2-3, with D possibly being TRBD2 (6 bases). The CDR3 length is 13 residues. V shed 5 bases and J shed 4 bases, with 10 bases lying between them. The germline V gene encodes CDR1 LNHDA and CDR2 SQIVND (reference sequence). The CDR3 DNA reads TGTGCCAGTAGTTTCGGGAGTCCAGATACGCAGTATTTT. Translated: CASSFGSPDTQYF.

The rearrangement uses TRBV4-1 and TRBJ2-7, with D maybe TRBD2 (6 bases). CDR1 is MGHRA, CDR2 YSYEKL, per germline. The CDR3 has 14 amino acids. With 0 bases removed from V and 5 bases from J, the gap between germline ends came to 11 bases. The CDR3 nucleotides are TGCGCCAGCAGCCAAGAACCTCGGACTAACGAGCAGTACTTC. Its protein product is CASSQEPRTNEQYF.